The 18 T cell receptor beta chains presented below share a single source sample, sequenced in a study of cytomegalovirus exposure and HLA in healthy donors (dated by TCRdb to about 2017). Libraries were constructed by the immunoSEQ multiplex PCR assay. Entries here come from immuneACCESS through TCRdb and include only in-frame sequences with V and J called. Some clones fail to appear in such tables; in the studies checked, an unresolved V gene covers under half of the shortfall, and the cause of the remainder is unknown. The sample table lists 180,000 or so clones, approximately 86% of them with a count of one. 7.2% of the sample belongs to the ten largest clones. The sample was PBMCs. The receptors were gathered from a man aged 25-45 years in good health and CMV-seropositive.

V usage is TRBV28 and J usage is TRBJ2-1, with 14 bases fitting TRBD2. CDR3 length equals 17 residues. Germline CDR1 and CDR2: MDHEN and SYDVKM. V trimming: 5 bases; J trimming: 1 base; junction bases outside the gene matches: 4. The chain's CDR3 is CASSTGLAGESYNEQFF. The CDR3 DNA sequence: TGTGCCAGCAGTACGGGACTAGCGGGGGAGTCCTACAATGAGCAGTTCTTC.

The genes are TRBV4-3 and TRBJ1-4; D remains ambiguous. Germline CDR1 reads LGHNA; CDR2 reads YSLEER. Trimming removed 4 bases at V and 0 bases at J, with 12 bases between. This CDR3 comprises 16 residues. As DNA, the CDR3 is TGCGCCAGCAGCCGGGCGATGGTTGCAACTAATGAAAAACTGTTTTTT. Protein sequence: CASSRAMVATNEKLFF.

The chain links TRBV28 to TRBJ2-7; D is possibly TRBD2 (6 bases). V gave up 5 bases and J gave up 2 bases, with 13 bases separating them. Germline CDR1 MDHEN, CDR2 SYDVKM. The CDR3 has 14 amino acids. CDR3 DNA: TGTGCCAGCAGTCTGGGACTTAAAACCTACGAGCAGTACTTC. As protein: CASSLGLKTYEQYF.

The J gene is TRBJ2-1, the V gene TRBV27, with D unresolved. This CDR3 spans 12 amino acids. Looked up from germline, CDR1 is MNHEY and CDR2 is SMNVEV (reference sequence). The V gene lost 6 bases and the J gene lost 8 bases, with 11 bases spanning the gap. The CDR3 region has the DNA TGTGCCAGCAGCACTATAGCCGATGAGCAGTTCTTC. This gives the protein CASSTIADEQFF.

The sample holds one count of this clone. This chain links TRBV13 with TRBJ1-1; weak D call: TRBD1 (5 bases). CDR1 is PRHDT and CDR2 is FYEKMQ in the germline V gene (reference sequence). With 4 bases removed from V and 9 bases from J, the gap between germline ends came to 12 bases. The CDR3 spans 12 residues. The CDR3 DNA follows: TGTGCCAGCAGCTCGACAGATCCCCAAGCTTTCTTT. It codes for CASSSTDPQAFF.

This chain joins TRBV21-1 and TRBJ1-5; TRBD1 is the table's D call and was not checked against the DNA. TRBV21-1 is recorded as a pseudogene. This CDR3 region has 20 residues. CDR3: CASSKKRGQGADYSNQPQHF. CDR3 nucleotide sequence: TGTGCCAGCAGTAAAAAAAGGGGACAGGGGGCAGATTATAGCAATCAGCCCCAGCATTTT.

The chain uses TRBV9 and TRBJ2-7; no reliable D call. Germline V CDR1 and CDR2: SGDLS, YYNGEE. This CDR3 has 14 amino acids. Trimming shortened V by 4 bases and J by 2 bases, and 13 bases separated the two germline ends. CDR3 sequence reads: CASSPRQPTYEQYF. Written as DNA, the CDR3 is TGTGCCAGCAGCCCCCGCCAGCCGACCTACGAGCAGTACTTC.

The chain uses TRBV27 and TRBJ2-2; tentatively, D is TRBD1 (7 bases). Germline V gene data show CDR1 as MNHEY and CDR2 as SMNVEV (reference sequence). This CDR3 contains 17 residues. V lost 2 bases and J 5 bases, leaving 18 bases between the germline ends. CDR3 nucleotide sequence: TGTGCCAGCAGTTTAATTGGTGGGGCAGGGGGGACCGGGGAGCTGTTTTTT. Protein: CASSLIGGAGGTGELFF.

The table lists this clone with a count of one. The rearrangement joins TRBV6-1 to TRBJ2-7, with 7 bases matching TRBD2. CDR1 is MNHNS and CDR2 is SASEGT in the germline V gene. With 2 bases clipped from V and 2 bases from J, the junction kept 9 bases outside the gene matches. This CDR3 has 16 residues. For the CDR3, the DNA is TGTGCCAGCAGTGAACGGGCTAGCGGCTTACCCTACGAGCAGTACTTC. Residues: CASSERASGLPYEQYF.

V and J are TRBV5-4 and TRBJ1-2; D gene unclear. The CDR3 sequence is 12 residues long. Germline CDR1 reads SGHNT; CDR2 reads YYREEE (reference sequence). Between the trimmed V and J ends, which lost 1 base and 6 bases, there was a span of 7 bases. CDR3 amino acids: CASSLSLNGYTF. The CDR3 coding sequence is TGTGCCAGCAGCTTGTCTTTAAATGGCTACACCTTC.

The V gene is TRBV6-1, the J gene TRBJ1-3; D may be TRBD1 (5 bases). Germline V lookup: CDR1 MNHNS, CDR2 SASEGT. The CDR3 extends over 15 amino acids. Trimming cost V 2 bases and J 0 bases, with 8 bases left between them. For the CDR3, the DNA is TGTGCCAGCAGTGAATTGGGGGGCTCTGGAAACACCATATATTTT. It encodes CASSELGGSGNTIYF.

This chain uses TRBV19 with TRBJ1-5; a weak D match, TRBD1 (5 bases). Trimming cost V 1 base and J 7 bases, with 11 bases left between them. This CDR3 comprises 14 residues. The germline V gene encodes CDR1 LNHDA and CDR2 SQIVND (reference sequence). CDR3 nucleotides: TGTGCCAGTAGTATAGGGGGGGGGAGGCAGCCCCAGCATTTT. Protein: CASSIGGGRQPQHF.

The chain carries TRBV7-9 and TRBJ2-7; D is uncertain. CDR1 and CDR2 (germline): SEHNR, FQNEAQ (reference sequence). The CDR3 is made up of 14 amino acids. V was trimmed by 5 bases and J by 2 bases, leaving 13 bases between them. In DNA form, the CDR3 reads TGTGCCAGCAGCAAACACCCCACTCCCTACGAGCAGTACTTC. The encoded protein is CASSKHPTPYEQYF.

The chain combines TRBV7-2 with TRBJ2-7; the D gene could be TRBD1 or TRBD2 (5 bases each). This CDR3 is 17 amino acids long. CDR1 and CDR2 from the germline V gene are SGHTA and FQGNSA. V lost 0 bases to trimming and J lost 4 bases, with 19 bases between them. CDR3: CASSLAWDRRFSYEQYF. The DNA for the CDR3 is TGTGCCAGCAGCTTAGCGTGGGACCGCCGTTTCTCTTACGAGCAGTACTTC. The full variable domain, its missing parts supplied by reference TRBV7-2 and TRBJ2-7, is GAGVSQSPSNKVTEKGKDVELRCDPISGHTALYWYRQSLGQGLEFLIYFQGNSAPDKSGLPSDRFSAERTGGSVSTLTIQRTQQEDSAVYLCASSLAWDRRFSYEQYFGPGTRLTVT.

This clone was recorded only once. This chain uses TRBV6-5 with TRBJ2-4; TRBD1 might be the D (5 bases). V was shortened by 0 bases and J by 8 bases, with 14 bases between the two germline ends. Germline values: CDR1 MNHEY, CDR2 SVGAGI. This CDR3 comprises 15 residues. In nucleotides, the CDR3 is TGTGCCAGCAGTTACTCGGGGCAGGGCGGCGACATTCAGTACTTC. Its translation: CASSYSGQGGDIQYF.

V usage is TRBV9 and J usage is TRBJ1-3, with D perhaps matching TRBD1 (5 bases). Trimming left V 6 bases short and J 8 bases short, with 12 bases between. Germline values: CDR1 SGDLS, CDR2 YYNGEE. The CDR3 has 12 amino acids. The CDR3 loop reads CASNPGGDTIYF. Written as DNA, the CDR3 is TGTGCCAGCAACCCCGGGGGGGACACCATATATTTT. The full variable domain, in which reference TRBV9 and TRBJ1-3 provide the parts outside the CDR3, is DSGVTQTPKHLITATGQRVTLRCSPRSGDLSVYWYQQSLDQGLQFLIQYYNGEERAKGNILERFSAQQFPDLHSELNLSSLELGDSALYFCASNPGGDTIYFGEGSWLTVV.

The J gene is TRBJ2-7, the V gene TRBV27; weak D call: TRBD2 (6 bases). Germline loops: CDR1 MNHEY, CDR2 SMNVEV (reference sequence). Trimming left V 8 bases short and J 7 bases short, with 12 bases between. This CDR3 region has 11 residues. This CDR3 reads CASPGGGEQYF. DNA of the CDR3: TGTGCCAGCCCCGGGGGTGGGGAGCAGTACTTC.

The J gene is TRBJ2-7, the V gene TRBV5-8; TRBD2 aligns across 7 bases. Germline V CDR1 and CDR2: SGHTS, YDEGEE. V gave up 1 base and J gave up 0 bases; unmatched junction bases: 4. This CDR3 has 15 amino acids. CDR3: CASSLLRGTSYEQYF. The CDR3 DNA follows: TGTGCCAGCAGCTTGCTGCGGGGGACCTCCTACGAGCAGTACTTC.